This T cell receptor beta chain was obtained from a study of cytomegalovirus exposure and HLA in healthy donors (TCRdb year 2017). Regarding the research as a whole: An earlier analysis of some 600 of the donors reported approximately 280 Gb of sequence data and some 110 million unique TCR beta sequences obtained from roughly 170 million T cells. An early release covering some 640 HLA-typed donors comprised roughly 300 gigabases of sequencing data and approximately 80 million unique TCR sequences. Of the approximately 400 genotyped donors, roughly 80% fell in the genetic ancestry cluster associated with self-reported Caucasian donors. The study aimed to test whether signatures of past pathogen exposure could be identified by cataloging public T cell receptors. The study profiled the T cell repertoires of 500 to 800 subjects by immunosequencing and related them to cytomegalovirus serostatus. Along with the approximately 700-subject first cohort, a separate validation cohort of over a hundred different subjects was used. To predict cytomegalovirus infection status, the study brought together high-throughput TCR immunosequencing, statistical association of individual TCRs with disease status, and machine learning. In a later analysis, previously published TCR beta repertoires from 600 to 850 donors were re-analyzed and high-resolution HLA genotyping was added so that TCR occurrence patterns could be studied. Rather than using new phenotypic data, the later analysis identified candidate immune exposures from TCR beta sequences and from how often those sequences occurred across donors. In an earlier analysis of 500 to 650 of the donors, high-throughput TCR beta sequencing was used to judge whether each TCR beta V gene segment behaved as functional or pseudogenic. Donor age, sex, ethnicity and CMV serostatus were compiled together with the repertoire data. A later genetic analysis took genome-wide SNP genotypes for about 60% of the roughly 670 donors and used that subset as a discovery cohort. Every discovery cohort repertoire had been produced on one sequencing platform. Both class I and class II loci were covered by HLA typing, at four-digit resolution. The number of typed donors differed by locus: about 620-640 for A, B, C, DRB1 and DQB1; approximately 520 for DQA1; 606 for DPA1; and 400 to 480 for DPB1. Because of strong linkage in the cohort, 5 or 6 DR-DQ haplotypes were treated as single units for association and clustering. Among some 410 genotyped donors of the cohort, an average of roughly 230,000 unique TCR beta nucleotide sequences was sequenced per donor, of which about 19% were non-productive. General findings and caveats noted by the study authors: In vitro tests confirmed that a few of the cytomegalovirus-associated TCR beta chains recognize cytomegalovirus antigens. Linkage disequilibrium might explain the correlated functional status among segregating V segments, but an unknown experimental factor could not be ruled out. According to the authors, the approach could potentially be generalized to other disease states and immunological phenotypes. When HLA alleles, especially DR and DQ, strongly co-occurred, TCR associations were difficult to assign to individual alleles. Presence/absence analyses assumed roughly uniform sequencing depth across donors, an assumption that may not hold. In the study, some 160 TCR beta chains were listed as associated with cytomegalovirus. Most TCR sequences were observed very rarely across donors, whereas some public TCRs were present in many individuals. A later genetic analysis reported fewer N-insertions in productive TCRs among donors in an Asian-associated ancestry cluster than the roughly 670-donor mean. An association between a missense DCLRE1C variant and V-gene and J-gene trimming of TCR beta chains was found in a later genetic analysis and replicated in an independent cohort. Compared with equally common non-associated chains, HLA-associated TCR beta chains in a later analysis were more clonally expanded and had lower generation probabilities. Some IMGT-functional V segments, including TRBV6-2 and TRBV6-3, could not be told apart with the 87-base-pair reads, so those segments were excluded. The earlier analysis of around 600 of the donors excluded some 16 rarely observed V segments, including chromosome 9 orphons, because counts were too low. The classifier was reported to diagnose cytomegalovirus status with high specificity and sensitivity in both the original and validation cohorts. CMV serostatus was the only immune exposure information available for the cohort. A cluster of highly shared sequence variants was judged likely to be a technical artifact of the sequencing pipeline. Only TCR beta chains were sequenced in this cohort, and the absence of alpha or paired-chain data limited detectable features. A further reported finding was that TCR beta sequences accurately predicted the HLA-A and HLA-B alleles for most subjects in the first cohort. Because some donors lacked HLA typing at each locus, the association tests relied only on the typed subset. In a later analysis, TCR association rates were found to vary across HLA loci, with the most associated TCRs seen for DRB1 alleles and the fewest for HLA-C alleles. Broadly in line with IMGT annotations, most TCR beta V segments showed up in productive rearrangements about 87% or about 30% of the time in an earlier analysis of several hundred of the donors. A later analysis reported that several top co-occurrence clusters appeared linked to parvovirus B19, influenza, CMV and Epstein-Barr virus. A later analysis associated some 17,000 TCR beta sequences with specific HLA alleles at a false discovery rate of 0.05. A later analysis found that most CMV-associated TCR beta chains appeared HLA-restricted, with HLA associations seemingly driven largely by CMV exposure.

From cysteine to phenylalanine, the CDR3 is 14 amino acids long. Only the CDR3 region is kept as DNA, spanning 42 bases read in frame from base 1. The germline V gene sets CDR1 to SQVTM and CDR2 to ANQGSEA. Trimming removed 4 bases from V and 4 bases from J, leaving 16 bases between the germline ends. Remarks on this clone: The specificity of this receptor is unknown. No quality values exist for individual bases; no much larger clone is one base distant.

The cohort consisted of some 730 healthy bone marrow donors. At the time of sampling, every cohort member was nominally healthy, though immune exposures that went unrecorded were likely present. The donor tested CMV seropositive and was one of the 289 seropositive cohort members. A peripheral blood sample was provided by each donor, and peripheral blood mononuclear cells were used for TCR beta sequencing. The Qiagen DNeasy Blood Extraction Kit was used to extract genomic DNA from the blood cell samples. Library preparation was by the immunoSEQ multiplex PCR assay. The multiplex PCR relied on a mix of 60 forward primers for TCR Vbeta segments and 13 reverse primers for TCR Jbeta segments. A multiplex PCR assay on genomic DNA amplified the CDR3 region of rearranged TCR beta genes. On the Illumina HiSeq System, the amplified TCR beta libraries were sequenced as 87-base-pair reads. The study's processing was this. In a later analysis, roughly 80 million unique TCR beta chains were counted across the approximately 640 repertoires, and approximately 11 million of these chains were shared by at least two donors. To remove PCR and sequencing errors, raw reads were error-corrected and collapsed into unique sequences using a nearest-neighbor algorithm that merged closely related sequences. CDR3 sequences were aligned to IMGT reference sequences to assign V, D and J gene segments. Each retained sequence needed at least a six-nucleotide match to both a V gene segment and a J gene segment. Rearrangements were called productive when the CDR3 lacked stop codons and stayed in frame with V and J; all others were non-productive. Following IMGT convention, CDR3 was defined as the stretch from the second conserved V-encoded cysteine to the conserved J-encoded phenylalanine. The earlier analysis of some 550 of the donors excluded any sequence lacking an unambiguous match to a single V gene segment. An earlier analysis of 500 to 700 of the donors classified V segments as functional when productive rearrangements were above 56.7% and as segregating when the standard deviation between donors was above 5%. A statistical classification framework was built for diagnosing cytomegalovirus status from the catalog of TCR beta chain sequences. In a later analysis, V and J genes were assigned by comparing TCR nucleotide sequences against IMGT/GENE-DB human TR gene sequences. Using the TCRdist pipeline, a later analysis assigned CDR3 sequences along with most-parsimonious VDJ recombination scenarios. In a later analysis, each TCR beta chain was defined by its CDR3 amino acid sequence together with its V-gene family, and reads without a unique V-gene family were excluded. In a later analysis, some 600 highly shared, low-generation-probability nucleotide sequences were removed to address suspected cross-contamination and a sequencing artifact. A later analysis calculated a clonal expansion index for each public chain from normalized within-repertoire ranks of inferred template counts. A later analysis computed generation probabilities with a VDJ recombination model fitted to out-of-frame rearrangements, and checked the results against IGoR. Hypergeometric tests were used in a later analysis to score TCR-TCR, TCR-HLA and TCR-CMV co-occurrence, with a repertoire-size bias correction applied to the TCR pairs. To estimate false discovery rates, a later analysis permuted the HLA or CMV assignments 20 times. In a later analysis, co-occurring TCRs were grouped using DBSCAN, with TCRdist sequence similarity added in when clustering inside HLA-allele-positive subsets. Repertoires with fewer than 30,000 or more than 120,000 public chains, plus five repertoires with anomalous nucleotide sharing, were excluded from co-occurrence clustering. In TCRdb, the immuneACCESS table is reduced to in-frame sequences with V and J assigned. These tables do not hold every clone; where another copy was compared, an unresolved V gene accounts for under half, and the others remain unexplained. The DNA gave D and trimming, while V, J and clone size come from that table. The sample records about 190,000 clones, over 70% of which are singletons. Of the sample, approximately 3% is held by the ten largest clones.

Sequenced sample: PBMCs. This TCR was recovered from a woman younger than 45 in good health and CMV-seropositive. The rearrangement combines TRBV29-1 with TRBJ1-1, with an unclear D gene assignment. The DNA is TGCAGCGTTGCGGGTGTAGGCCCCTTCACTGAAGCTTTCTTT. Its translation reads: CSVAGVGPFTEAFF.